These 10 T cell receptor beta chains were all obtained from the same sample, sequenced in a study of T cell repertoires in cytomegalovirus infection. Their antigens are not known. TCRdb itself ran the reads through MiXCR, one entry per CDR3 protein. The sample shows 700,000 to 900,000 distinct CDR3 sequences, about 27% of them seen only once. The specimen was cultured CD8+ T cells from PBMCs, collected from culture after CMV antigen stimulation. The receptors were gathered from a human donor in good health (CMV status not recorded). Some clones in this sample may be carry-over from other donors' samples.

The chain links TRBV11-2 to TRBJ2-3, with 8 bases lining up with TRBD2. V shed 1 base, J shed 2 bases, and the junction held 5 bases outside the gene matches. Germline CDR1 reads SGHAT; CDR2 reads FQNNGV. The length of the CDR3 is 16 residues. In DNA form, the CDR3 reads TGTGCCAGCAGCTTAGGGCGGGGGGCCCACACAGATACGCAGTATTTT. It is translated as CASSLGRGAHTDTQYF.

The CDR3 nucleotides read TGCGCCAGCAGCCAAAAAGGGGGGGGCAGGCGCGGCTACACCTTC. As protein: CASSQKGGGRRGYTF. The rearrangement uses TRBV4-3 and TRBJ1-2; D is perhaps TRBD1 (6 bases). Germline loops: CDR1 LGHNA, CDR2 YSLEER. Deletions cut 2 bases from V and 8 bases from J, with 18 bases between. The CDR3 sequence is 15 residues long.

The genes are TRBV6-1 and TRBJ1-2, with a weak D call TRBD1 (6 bases). Trimming cost V 5 bases and J 0 bases, with 13 bases left between them. The CDR3 runs to 15 residues. CDR1 is MNHNS, CDR2 SASEGT, per germline. In nucleotides, the CDR3 is TGTGCCAGCAGTCCTCCGGGGACACCTAACTATGGCTACACCTTC. This gives the protein CASSPPGTPNYGYTF.

This clonotype occurred a few times. The chain combines TRBV6-1 with TRBJ1-2; maybe TRBD1 (5 bases). The germline CDR1 and CDR2 sequences are MNHNS and SASEGT. The CDR3 runs to 13 residues. The V end lost 6 bases, the J end lost 2 bases, and 10 bases lay between the germline ends. CDR3 coding DNA: TGTGCCAGCAGAGCCACAGGAAACTATGGCTACACCTTC. It codes for CASRATGNYGYTF.

This clonotype appeared a few times. The CDR3 nucleotides read TGTGCCAGCAGCTTAACGGACAGGGGAAGCTCCTACGAGCAGTACTTC. Protein sequence: CASSLTDRGSSYEQYF. The chain has TRBV7-2 and TRBJ2-7; 9 bases line up with TRBD1. V shed 2 bases, J shed 0 bases, and the junction held 5 bases outside the gene matches. The CDR3 runs to 16 residues. Germline values: CDR1 SGHTA, CDR2 FQGNSA.

This chain connects TRBV7-9 to TRBJ2-5, with 7 bases fitting TRBD1. The V segment lost 3 bases and the J segment 2 bases; nucleotides outside the gene matches: 9. There are 16 residues in the CDR3. Germline assignment: CDR1 SEHNR and CDR2 FQNEAQ (reference sequence). CDR3 loop: CASSLGQQRRQETQYF. CDR3 nucleotides: TGTGCCAGCAGCTTGGGACAGCAAAGGCGGCAAGAGACCCAGTACTTC.

V usage is TRBV6-1 and J usage is TRBJ1-1; D uncertain. This CDR3 has 13 residues. Germline CDR1 and CDR2: MNHNS and SASEGT. The V gene lost 7 bases and the J gene lost 3 bases, with 12 bases spanning the gap. CDR3 loop: CASTGLGYTEAFF. DNA of the CDR3: TGTGCCAGCACGGGTCTCGGCTACACTGAAGCTTTCTTT.

Remarks on this clonotype: A much more abundant neighbour one base away suggests this may be a read error. The chain carries TRBV7-8 and TRBJ1-2, with a possible D match to TRBD1 (6 bases). CDR3 length: 15 residues. V dropped 5 bases and J dropped 10 bases, with 23 bases sitting between them. CDR1 is SGHVS, CDR2 FQNEAQ, per germline. In DNA, the CDR3 is TGTGCCAGCAGCCCCTCCCGGCAGGGGTGGAATGACTACACCTTC. Residues: CASSPSRQGWNDYTF.

A remark on this clonotype: This may be a read error: a much more frequent sequence differs by one nucleotide. The chain links TRBV7-9 to TRBJ1-1; 9 nucleotides align to TRBD1. The germline CDR1 and CDR2 sequences are SEHNR and FQNEAQ (reference sequence). The CDR3 consists of 16 residues. Germline trimming cut 0 bases from V and 0 bases from J; bases unmatched to any gene: 2. This CDR3 reads CASSLATGGMNTEAFF. The CDR3 region has the DNA TGTGCCAGCAGCTTAGCGACAGGGGGGATGAACACTGAAGCTTTCTTT.

This sequence joins TRBV7-4 and TRBJ1-1, with a tentative D call TRBD1 (5 bases). CDR1 and CDR2 from the germline V gene are SGHVT and SQSDAQ. The CDR3 has 12 amino acids. Trimming left V 5 bases short and J 9 bases short, with 13 bases between. The CDR3 region has the DNA TGTGCCAGCAGCCCAGAGACAGATAAAGCTTTCTTT. It translates to CASSPETDKAFF.